Listed below are T cell receptor beta chains from one sample, sequenced in a study of cytomegalovirus exposure and HLA in healthy donors. The assay was immunoSEQ multiplex PCR, and TCRdb's table has in-frame clones only and misses some. This table holds some 170,000 clones, 80% to 85% found once. Sequencing was done on a sample of PBMCs. The receptors stem from a girl aged 2 to 9 in good health and CMV-seropositive. Both conserved end residues are part of each CDR3. The order of the fields is V gene, J gene, CDR3 length, clone size, D gene, CDR3 DNA, CDR3 protein. D genes are given only for firm matches. The size of a clone is reported for some rows only, either as once, few or many, or as a class for expanded clones.

v_gene: TRBV6-1; j_gene: TRBJ2-5; len: 15; abundance: few; d_gene: .; CDR3nt: TGTGCCAGCAGTGAAACGGTAGCGGACCAAGAGACCCAGTACTTC; CDR3aa: CASSETVADQETQYF
v_gene: TRBV13; j_gene: TRBJ2-7; len: 15; abundance: .; d_gene: TRBD1; CDR3nt: TGTGCCAGCAGTTATCCCAGACAGGGGATCTACGAGCAGTACTTC; CDR3aa: CASSYPRQGIYEQYF
v_gene: TRBV10-3; j_gene: TRBJ2-5; len: 12; abundance: .; d_gene: .; CDR3nt: TGTGCCATCAGTGACAGACAAGAGACCCAGTACTTC; CDR3aa: CAISDRQETQYF
v_gene: TRBV30; j_gene: TRBJ1-2; len: 13; abundance: .; d_gene: TRBD1; CDR3nt: TGTGCCTGGGCCGGGACAGGGGGCTGGGGCTACACCTTC; CDR3aa: CAWAGTGGWGYTF
v_gene: TRBV7-3; j_gene: TRBJ1-2; len: 19; abundance: .; d_gene: TRBD1; CDR3nt: TGTGCCAGCAGCCCCGCCGCCGGGACAGCCTTACAATCTCTTTATGGCTACACCTTC; CDR3aa: CASSPAAGTALQSLYGYTF
v_gene: TRBV6-5; j_gene: TRBJ1-3; len: 14; abundance: .; d_gene: .; CDR3nt: TGTGCCAGCAGTTCTCCCGGGGGTGGAAACACCATATATTTT; CDR3aa: CASSSPGGGNTIYF
v_gene: TRBV29-1; j_gene: TRBJ2-3; len: 14; abundance: .; d_gene: .; CDR3nt: TGCAGCACTGAACCAGGGCATCCGACCGATACGCAGTATTTT; CDR3aa: CSTEPGHPTDTQYF
v_gene: TRBV5-1; j_gene: TRBJ2-5; len: 16; abundance: .; d_gene: .; CDR3nt: TGCGCCAGCAGCTTGGGAGCGGGACAAATCCAAGAGACCCAGTACTTC; CDR3aa: CASSLGAGQIQETQYF
v_gene: TRBV7-9; j_gene: TRBJ2-1; len: 16; abundance: .; d_gene: TRBD2; CDR3nt: TGTGCCAGCAGCTTAGCGGGACTAGCGGGAGCGGGTGAGCAGTTCTTC; CDR3aa: CASSLAGLAGAGEQFF
v_gene: TRBV30; j_gene: TRBJ1-4; len: 14; abundance: .; d_gene: .; CDR3nt: TGTGCCTGGAGTGGAGGAGCGGGGTCCGGAAAACTGTTTTTT; CDR3aa: CAWSGGAGSGKLFF
v_gene: TRBV29-1; j_gene: TRBJ1-5; len: 13; abundance: .; d_gene: TRBD1; CDR3nt: TGCAGCGTTGTTCAGGGGGCCGATCAGCCCCAGCATTTT; CDR3aa: CSVVQGADQPQHF
v_gene: TRBV12-5; j_gene: TRBJ2-1; len: 14; abundance: .; d_gene: .; CDR3nt: TGTGCTAGTGGTAAAAGCGGAGCGAACAATGAGCAGTTCTTC; CDR3aa: CASGKSGANNEQFF
v_gene: TRBV4-1; j_gene: TRBJ1-2; len: 15; abundance: .; d_gene: .; CDR3nt: TGCGCCAGCAGCCACCCCCCGGGAGGGAACTATGGCTACACCTTC; CDR3aa: CASSHPPGGNYGYTF
v_gene: TRBV28; j_gene: TRBJ1-3; len: 15; abundance: .; d_gene: TRBD1; CDR3nt: TGTGCCAGCCTCAGGGGGTCTCACTCTGGAAACACCATATATTTT; CDR3aa: CASLRGSHSGNTIYF
v_gene: TRBV28; j_gene: TRBJ2-7; len: 15; abundance: .; d_gene: TRBD1; CDR3nt: TGTGCCAGCACTACAGGGGGTGGGTATTCCTACGAGCAGTACTTC; CDR3aa: CASTTGGGYSYEQYF
v_gene: TRBV2; j_gene: TRBJ2-1; len: 14; abundance: .; d_gene: .; CDR3nt: TGTGCCAGCAGTGGACAGGGAGGTCACAATGAGCAGTTCTTC; CDR3aa: CASSGQGGHNEQFF
v_gene: TRBV2; j_gene: TRBJ1-1; len: 14; abundance: once; d_gene: .; CDR3nt: TGTGCCAGCAGTGGGGGGGGTTGGGGGGGTGAAGCTTTCTTT; CDR3aa: CASSGGGWGGEAFF
v_gene: TRBV6-1; j_gene: TRBJ1-2; len: 15; abundance: .; d_gene: .; CDR3nt: TGTGCCAGCAGTGAATCGCCTGCGGGGGGCTATGGCTACACCTTC; CDR3aa: CASSESPAGGYGYTF
v_gene: TRBV9; j_gene: TRBJ2-3; len: 17; abundance: .; d_gene: .; CDR3nt: TGTGCCAGCAGCCGAGGGGGAGGGCCATCTAGCACAGATACGCAGTATTTT; CDR3aa: CASSRGGGPSSTDTQYF
v_gene: TRBV28; j_gene: TRBJ1-1; len: 15; abundance: .; d_gene: TRBD1; CDR3nt: TGTGCCAGCAGGGACAGGGGGCGCCCGAACACTGAAGCTTTCTTT; CDR3aa: CASRDRGRPNTEAFF
v_gene: TRBV28; j_gene: TRBJ1-4; len: 15; abundance: .; d_gene: .; CDR3nt: TGTGCCAGCAGTTCACAGGGTTCAACTAATGAAAAACTGTTTTTT; CDR3aa: CASSSQGSTNEKLFF
v_gene: TRBV6-1; j_gene: TRBJ1-2; len: 13; abundance: .; d_gene: TRBD1; CDR3nt: TGTGCCAGTGGAAGGGACAGGGGCTATGGCTACACCTTC; CDR3aa: CASGRDRGYGYTF
v_gene: TRBV11-2; j_gene: TRBJ2-7; len: 15; abundance: .; d_gene: TRBD2; CDR3nt: TGTGCCAGCAGCGGAGGAGCGGGAGTAGGCAACGAGCAGTACTTC; CDR3aa: CASSGGAGVGNEQYF